The sequence of this T cell receptor beta chain was determined in a study of blood T cell repertoires in COVID-19. Across the whole study: In each case, the material was cDNA or gDNA derived from T cells, B-cell-depleted T cells, or PBMCs.

Sequencing used immunoSEQ multiplex PCR; TCRdb keeps in-frame clones, though not all of them. The sample contains around 100,000 clones, about 80% of which appear only once. Germline-derived CDR1 and CDR2 are SGHVS and FNYEAQ. CDR3 length: 17 residues. With V trimmed by 5 bases and J by 2 bases, 14 bases remained unmatched. This sequence was found in a woman between 65 and 79 years old with acute or convalescent COVID-19. V usage is TRBV7-6 and J usage is TRBJ2-5, with TRBD2 matching over 7 bases. Material: peripheral blood. CDR3 sequence reads: CASSLFLGPAGQETQYF. CDR3 sequence (DNA): TGTGCCAGCAGCCTCTTTCTAGGGCCAGCGGGGCAAGAGACCCAGTACTTC.